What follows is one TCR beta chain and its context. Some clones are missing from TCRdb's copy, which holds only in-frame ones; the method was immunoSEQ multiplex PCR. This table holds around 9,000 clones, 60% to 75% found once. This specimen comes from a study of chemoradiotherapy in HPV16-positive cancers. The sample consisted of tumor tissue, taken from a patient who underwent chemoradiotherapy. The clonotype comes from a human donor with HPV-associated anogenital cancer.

CDR3 sequence: CASSQDPSSQETQYF. The CDR3 nucleotides read TGCGCCAGCAGCCAAGATCCTTCCAGCCAAGAGACCCAGTACTTC. The J gene is TRBJ2-5, the V gene TRBV4-1; no reliable D call. The CDR3 covers 15 residues. Per the germline V gene, CDR1 is MGHRA and CDR2 is YSYEKL. Trimming cost V 0 bases and J 1 base, with 9 bases left between them.